This T cell receptor beta chain originates from a study of neurological immune-mediated disorders. The germline V and J ends were trimmed by 3 bases and 5 bases, with 10 bases remaining between them. Germline V CDR1 and CDR2: MDHEN, SYDVKM. This CDR3 comprises 13 residues. This clonotype appeared many times. Using its own MiXCR run on the 5' RACE reads, TCRdb lists one record per CDR3 protein. The sample includes approximately 82,000 distinct CDR3 sequences, approximately 2.4% of them seen just once. This TCR derives from a woman aged 25 to 45 with multiple sclerosis. This chain connects TRBV28 to TRBJ1-1; D possibly corresponds to TRBD1 (5 bases). Sequencing used PBMCs. This chain's CDR3 is CASSFGGWTEAFF. The CDR3 nucleotides read TGTGCCAGCAGTTTCGGGGGTTGGACTGAAGCTTTCTTT.